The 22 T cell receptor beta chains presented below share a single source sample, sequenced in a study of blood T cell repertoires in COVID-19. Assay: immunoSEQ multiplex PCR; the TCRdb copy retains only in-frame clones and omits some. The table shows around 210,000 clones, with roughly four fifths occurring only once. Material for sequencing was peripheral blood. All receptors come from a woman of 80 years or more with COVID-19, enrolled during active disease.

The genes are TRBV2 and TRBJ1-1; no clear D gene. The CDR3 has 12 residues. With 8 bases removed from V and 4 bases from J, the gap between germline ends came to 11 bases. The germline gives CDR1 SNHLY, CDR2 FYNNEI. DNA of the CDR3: TGTGCCAGCGGGCGCGAAGGCACTGAAGCTTTCTTT. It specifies CASGREGTEAFF.

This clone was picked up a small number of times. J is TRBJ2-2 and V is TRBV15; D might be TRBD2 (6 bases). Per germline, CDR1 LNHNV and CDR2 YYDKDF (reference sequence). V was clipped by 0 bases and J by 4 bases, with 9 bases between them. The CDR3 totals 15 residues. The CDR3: CATSREGAGTGELFF. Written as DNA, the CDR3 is TGTGCCACCAGCAGAGAAGGAGCGGGCACCGGGGAGCTGTTTTTT. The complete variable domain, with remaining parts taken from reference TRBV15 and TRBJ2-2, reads DAMVIQNPRYQVTQFGKPVTLSCSQTLNHNVMYWYQQKSSQAPKLLFHYYDKDFNNEADTPDNFQSRRPNTSFCFLDIRSPGLGDTAMYLCATSREGAGTGELFFGEGSRLTVL.

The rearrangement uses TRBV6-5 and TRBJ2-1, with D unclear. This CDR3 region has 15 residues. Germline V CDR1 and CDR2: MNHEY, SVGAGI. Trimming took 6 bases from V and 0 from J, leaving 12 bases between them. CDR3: CASRATDSSYNEQFF. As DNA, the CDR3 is TGTGCCAGCAGAGCCACAGATAGCTCCTACAATGAGCAGTTCTTC.

DNA for the CDR3: TGCGCCACCAAGGGACATTTGAACACTGAAGCTTTCTTT. Its protein product is CATKGHLNTEAFF. The genes are TRBV5-1 and TRBJ1-1, with D possibly matching TRBD1 (6 bases). Germline CDR1 SGHRS, CDR2 YFSETQ. The CDR3 is 13 amino acids. Deletions cut 9 bases from V and 0 bases from J, with 12 bases between.

CDR3 in DNA: TGTGCCAGTACCCCATGGGACAGGGTGGACACTGAAGCTTTCTTT. Translation gives CASTPWDRVDTEAFF. The chain couples TRBV19 to TRBJ1-1; 9 bases are shared with TRBD1. The CDR3 covers 15 residues. Germline values: CDR1 LNHDA, CDR2 SQIVND (reference sequence). Germline trimming cut 7 bases from V and 3 bases from J; bases unmatched to any gene: 9.

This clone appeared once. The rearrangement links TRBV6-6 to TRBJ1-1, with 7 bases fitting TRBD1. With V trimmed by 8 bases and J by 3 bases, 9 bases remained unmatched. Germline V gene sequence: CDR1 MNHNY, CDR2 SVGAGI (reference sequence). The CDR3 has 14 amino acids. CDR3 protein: CASRDRIQYTEAFF. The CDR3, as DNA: TGTGCCAGCCGGGACAGAATACAGTACACTGAAGCTTTCTTT.

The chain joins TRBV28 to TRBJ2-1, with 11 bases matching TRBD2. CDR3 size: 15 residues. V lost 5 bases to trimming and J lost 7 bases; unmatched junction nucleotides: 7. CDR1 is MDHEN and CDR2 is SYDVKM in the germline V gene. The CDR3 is CASSLGLAGINEQFF. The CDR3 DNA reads TGTGCCAGCAGTCTCGGACTAGCGGGCATAAATGAGCAGTTCTTC. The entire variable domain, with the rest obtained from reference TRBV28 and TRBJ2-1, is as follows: DVKVTQSSRYLVKRTGEKVFLECVQDMDHENMFWYRQDPGLGLRLIYFSYDVKMKEKGDIPEGYSVSREKKERFSLILESASTNQTSMYLCASSLGLAGINEQFFGPGTRLTVL.

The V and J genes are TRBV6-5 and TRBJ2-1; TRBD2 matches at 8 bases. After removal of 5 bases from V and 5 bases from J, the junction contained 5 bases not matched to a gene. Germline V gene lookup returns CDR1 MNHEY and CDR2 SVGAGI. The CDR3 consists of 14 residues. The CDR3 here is CASSRTGGNNEQFF. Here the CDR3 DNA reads TGTGCCAGCAGTAGAACGGGGGGGAACAATGAGCAGTTCTTC.

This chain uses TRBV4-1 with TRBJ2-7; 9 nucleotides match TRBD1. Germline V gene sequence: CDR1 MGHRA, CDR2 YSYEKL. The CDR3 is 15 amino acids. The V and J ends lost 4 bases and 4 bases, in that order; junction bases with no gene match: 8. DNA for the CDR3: TGCGCCAGCAGCCTCGTCAGACAGGGGGGTTACGAGCAGTACTTC. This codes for CASSLVRQGGYEQYF.

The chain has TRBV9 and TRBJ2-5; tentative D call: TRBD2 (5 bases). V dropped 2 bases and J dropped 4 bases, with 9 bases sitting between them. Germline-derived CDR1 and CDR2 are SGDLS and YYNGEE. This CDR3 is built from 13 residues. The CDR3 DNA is TGTGCCAGCAGCGTTTCTAGCAGAGAGACCCAGTACTTC. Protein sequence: CASSVSSRETQYF.

CDR3 sequence (DNA): TGTGCCAGCAGCTTGTCTACCGCGGCTAACTATGGCTACACCTTC. Its translation is CASSLSTAANYGYTF. The chain couples TRBV5-4 to TRBJ1-2; no clear D gene. CDR1 is SGHNT and CDR2 is YYREEE in the germline V gene (reference sequence). This CDR3 has 15 residues. Trimming left V 1 base short and J 0 bases short, with 10 bases between. Full variable domain (remainder filled in from reference TRBV5-4 and TRBJ1-2): ETGVTQSPTHLIKTRGQQVTLRCSSQSGHNTVSWYQQALGQGPQFIFQYYREEENGRGNFPPRFSGLQFPNYSSELNVNALELDDSALYLCASSLSTAANYGYTFGSGTRLTVV.

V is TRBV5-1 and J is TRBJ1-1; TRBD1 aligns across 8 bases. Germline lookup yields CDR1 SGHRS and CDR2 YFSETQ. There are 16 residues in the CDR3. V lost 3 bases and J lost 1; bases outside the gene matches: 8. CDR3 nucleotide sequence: TGCGCCAGCAGCTGGAACCCCGGGACAGGGAACACTGAAGCTTTCTTT. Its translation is CASSWNPGTGNTEAFF.

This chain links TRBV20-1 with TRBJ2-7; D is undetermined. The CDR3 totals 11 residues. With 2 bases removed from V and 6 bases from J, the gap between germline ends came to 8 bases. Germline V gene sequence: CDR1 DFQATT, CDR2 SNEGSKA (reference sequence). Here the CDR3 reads CSARIGGEQYF. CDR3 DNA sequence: TGCAGTGCTAGAATCGGTGGCGAGCAGTACTTC.

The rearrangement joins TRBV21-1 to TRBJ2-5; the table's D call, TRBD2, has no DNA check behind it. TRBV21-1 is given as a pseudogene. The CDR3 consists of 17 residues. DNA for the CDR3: TGTGCCAGCAGCAAAGAAGTCAAGGAGGGAGGCGGGGAGACCCAGTACTTC. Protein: CASSKEVKEGGGETQYF.

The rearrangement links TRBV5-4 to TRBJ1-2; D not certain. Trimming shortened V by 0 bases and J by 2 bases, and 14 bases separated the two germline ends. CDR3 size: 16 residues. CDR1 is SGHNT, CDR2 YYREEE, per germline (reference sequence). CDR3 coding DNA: TGTGCCAGCAGCTTGGTCGGGAACCCAAGGAACTATGGCTACACCTTC. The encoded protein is CASSLVGNPRNYGYTF.

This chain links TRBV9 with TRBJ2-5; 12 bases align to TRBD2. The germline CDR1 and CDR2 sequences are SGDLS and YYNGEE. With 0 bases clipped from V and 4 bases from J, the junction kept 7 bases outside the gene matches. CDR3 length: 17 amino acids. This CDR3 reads CASSVATSGGLPETQYF. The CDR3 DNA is TGTGCCAGCAGCGTAGCGACTAGCGGGGGCCTACCAGAGACCCAGTACTTC.

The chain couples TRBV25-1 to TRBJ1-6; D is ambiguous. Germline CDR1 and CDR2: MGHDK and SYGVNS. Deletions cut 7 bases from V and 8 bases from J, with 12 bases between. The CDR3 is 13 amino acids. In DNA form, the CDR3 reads TGTGCCAGCAAGGCAGCGCGGGATTCACCCCTCCACTTT. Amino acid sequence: CASKAARDSPLHF.

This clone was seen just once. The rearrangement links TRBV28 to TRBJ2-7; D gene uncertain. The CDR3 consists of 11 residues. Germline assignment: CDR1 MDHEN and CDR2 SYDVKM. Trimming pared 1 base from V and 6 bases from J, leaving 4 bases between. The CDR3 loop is CASSLYSEQYF. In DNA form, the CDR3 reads TGTGCCAGCAGTTTATATAGCGAGCAGTACTTC.

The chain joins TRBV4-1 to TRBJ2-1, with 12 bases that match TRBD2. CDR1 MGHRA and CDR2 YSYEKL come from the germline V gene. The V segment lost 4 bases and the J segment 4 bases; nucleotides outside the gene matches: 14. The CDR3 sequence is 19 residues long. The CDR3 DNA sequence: TGCGCCAGCAGCCCCGGGAGGGCTAGCGGGAGGGCACAGTACAATGAGCAGTTCTTC. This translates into CASSPGRASGRAQYNEQFF.

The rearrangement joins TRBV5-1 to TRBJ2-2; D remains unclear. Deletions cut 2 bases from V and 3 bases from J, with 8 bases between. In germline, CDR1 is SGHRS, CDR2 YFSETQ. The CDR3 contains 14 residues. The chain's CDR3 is CASSLNSYTGELFF. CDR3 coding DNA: TGCGCCAGCAGCTTAAACAGCTACACCGGGGAGCTGTTTTTT.

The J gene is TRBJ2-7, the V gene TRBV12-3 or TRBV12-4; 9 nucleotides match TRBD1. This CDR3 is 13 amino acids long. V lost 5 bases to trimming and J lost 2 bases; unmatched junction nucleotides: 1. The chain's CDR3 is CASSRTGAYEQYF. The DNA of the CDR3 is TGTGCCAGCAGTCGGACAGGGGCCTACGAGCAGTACTTC.

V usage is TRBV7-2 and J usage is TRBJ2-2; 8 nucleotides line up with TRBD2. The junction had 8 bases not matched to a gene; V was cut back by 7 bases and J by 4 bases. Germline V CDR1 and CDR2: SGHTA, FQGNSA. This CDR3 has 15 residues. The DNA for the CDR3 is TGTGCCAGCACCCCCTTAGCGGGGACCACCGGGGAGCTGTTTTTT. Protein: CASTPLAGTTGELFF. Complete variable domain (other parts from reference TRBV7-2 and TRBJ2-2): GAGVSQSPSNKVTEKGKDVELRCDPISGHTALYWYRQSLGQGLEFLIYFQGNSAPDKSGLPSDRFSAERTGGSVSTLTIQRTQQEDSAVYLCASTPLAGTTGELFFGEGSRLTVL.